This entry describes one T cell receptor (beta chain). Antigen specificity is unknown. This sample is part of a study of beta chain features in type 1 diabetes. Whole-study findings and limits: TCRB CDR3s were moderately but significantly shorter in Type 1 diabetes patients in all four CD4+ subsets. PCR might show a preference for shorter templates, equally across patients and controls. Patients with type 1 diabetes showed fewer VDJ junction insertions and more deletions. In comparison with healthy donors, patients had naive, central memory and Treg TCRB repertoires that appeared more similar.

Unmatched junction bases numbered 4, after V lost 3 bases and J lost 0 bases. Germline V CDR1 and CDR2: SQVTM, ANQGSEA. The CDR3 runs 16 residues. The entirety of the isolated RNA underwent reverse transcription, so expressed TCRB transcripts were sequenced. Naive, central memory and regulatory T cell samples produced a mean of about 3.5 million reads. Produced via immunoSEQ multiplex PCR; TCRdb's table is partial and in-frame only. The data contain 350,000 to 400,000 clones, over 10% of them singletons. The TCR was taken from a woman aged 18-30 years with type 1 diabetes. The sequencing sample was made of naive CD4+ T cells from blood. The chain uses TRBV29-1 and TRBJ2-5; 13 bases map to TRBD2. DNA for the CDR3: TGCAGCGTTGACGGGGGACTAGCGGGGCACCAAGAGACCCAGTACTTC. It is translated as CSVDGGLAGHQETQYF.